This passage covers 28 T cell receptor beta chains from one sample sequenced in a study of T cell responses to AZD1222 COVID-19 vaccine. Produced via immunoSEQ multiplex PCR; TCRdb's table is partial and in-frame only. The sample lists some 150,000 clones, approximately 78% occurring once. Specimen: peripheral blood, collected on day 0 of MenACWY control vaccination. The receptors stem from an adult in good health.

The chain has TRBV21-1 and TRBJ2-1; the D call of TRBD2 is as the table states it, not checked on the DNA. TRBV21-1 is assigned pseudogene status. The CDR3 contains 16 residues. The CDR3 protein is CASSRGLAGGFHEQFF. The DNA for the CDR3 is TGTGCCAGCAGCAGGGGACTAGCGGGGGGGTTCCATGAGCAGTTCTTC.

This chain joins TRBV5-4 and TRBJ1-6; no clear D gene. Per the germline V gene, CDR1 is SGHNT and CDR2 is YYREEE (reference sequence). V gave up 0 bases and J gave up 7 bases, with 11 bases separating them. The CDR3 loop spans 15 amino acids. Here the CDR3 reads CASSLGGGGNSPLHF. DNA for the CDR3: TGTGCCAGCAGCTTGGGAGGAGGAGGGAATTCACCCCTCCACTTT.

The V and J genes are TRBV11-1 and TRBJ2-1; D is undetermined. The CDR3 totals 13 residues. The germline V gene has CDR1 SGHAT and CDR2 FQDESV (reference sequence). V shed 5 bases and J shed 5 bases, with 10 bases lying between them. This CDR3 reads CASSPRPHNEQFF. The CDR3 bases are TGTGCCAGCAGCCCACGACCTCACAATGAGCAGTTCTTC.

V and J are TRBV9 and TRBJ1-2; D ambiguous. The CDR3 consists of 13 residues. The V gene's germline CDR1 is SGDLS and CDR2 YYNGEE. The ends were cut back, 4 bases at V and 3 bases at J, with 10 bases in the middle. CDR3 residues: CASSLSRDYGYTF. In nucleotides, the CDR3 is TGTGCCAGCAGCCTATCAAGGGACTATGGCTACACCTTC. The full variable domain, rest sourced from reference TRBV9 and TRBJ1-2, is DSGVTQTPKHLITATGQRVTLRCSPRSGDLSVYWYQQSLDQGLQFLIQYYNGEERAKGNILERFSAQQFPDLHSELNLSSLELGDSALYFCASSLSRDYGYTFGSGTRLTVV.

The chain has TRBV2 and TRBJ2-1, with D perhaps matching TRBD2 (5 bases). CDR3 length: 17 amino acids. Deletions cut 1 base from V and 8 bases from J, with 21 bases between. CDR1 is SNHLY and CDR2 is FYNNEI in the germline V gene. The CDR3 nucleotides read TGTGCCAGCAGTGAAGTGGGAGATCAAAGGGATGGAGATGAGCAGTTCTTC. It translates to CASSEVGDQRDGDEQFF.

The chain couples TRBV3-1 (or the pseudogene TRBV3-2) to TRBJ2-2; perhaps TRBD1 as D (6 bases). In germline, CDR1 is LGHDT, CDR2 YNNKEL (reference sequence). The V gene lost 4 bases and the J gene lost 1 base, with 10 bases spanning the gap. CDR3 length: 15 amino acids. The CDR3 DNA reads TGTGCCAGCAGCCGTCAGGGGCTGAACACCGGGGAGCTGTTTTTT. As protein: CASSRQGLNTGELFF.

This chain connects TRBV30 to TRBJ1-3; unclear D gene. Germline V lookup: CDR1 GTSNPN, CDR2 SVGIG (reference sequence). The length of the CDR3 is 13 residues. Trimming cost V 1 base and J 4 bases, with 8 bases left between them. CDR3 bases: TGTGCCTGGAGTGCGGGGTCCGGAAACACCATATATTTT. Its translation: CAWSAGSGNTIYF.

J is TRBJ1-2 and V is TRBV24-1; no firm D call. Trimming stripped 4 bases from V and 8 bases from J, with 10 bases between. The length of the CDR3 is 12 residues. Germline V lookup: CDR1 KGHDR, CDR2 SFDVKD. Here the CDR3 reads CATSDRRGGYTF. As DNA, the CDR3 is TGTGCCACCAGTGACCGTAGAGGGGGCTACACCTTC.

Here the CDR3 DNA reads TGTGCCAGCAGCTTGATCGGGGACTATGGCTACACCTTC. Its protein is CASSLIGDYGYTF. J is TRBJ1-2 and V is TRBV5-5; D is unresolved. V shed 1 base and J shed 3 bases, with 7 bases lying between them. The CDR3 is made up of 13 amino acids. The V gene's germline CDR1 is SGHKS and CDR2 YYEKEE (reference sequence).

The gene calls are TRBV14 and TRBJ2-7; D tentatively fits TRBD1 or TRBD2 (7 bases each). Deletions cut 2 bases from V and 7 bases from J, with 18 bases between. CDR1 is SGHDN and CDR2 is FVKESK in the germline V gene. CDR3 length: 15 residues. The CDR3 reads CASSQRGRGRVEQYV. CDR3 in DNA: TGTGCCAGCAGCCAAAGGGGGCGGGGGCGTGTGGAGCAGTACGTC.

V and J are TRBV27 and TRBJ2-5, with TRBD2 matching over 14 bases. CDR1 is MNHEY and CDR2 is SMNVEV in the germline V gene (reference sequence). The CDR3 is 16 amino acids. The V segment lost 5 bases and the J segment 4 bases; nucleotides outside the gene matches: 6. Here the CDR3 DNA reads TGTGCCAGCAGTGGCCGACTAGCGGGGGGGCTAGAGACCCAGTACTTC. Its translation is CASSGRLAGGLETQYF.

This clone showed up just a few times. The chain links TRBV28 to TRBJ2-7, with 9 bases matching TRBD1. CDR3 size: 14 residues. V shed 5 bases and J 4 bases; nucleotides not matched to a gene: 6. CDR1 MDHEN and CDR2 SYDVKM come from the germline V gene. CDR3 sequence reads: CASSDTGTGYEQYV. The CDR3 nucleotides are TGTGCCAGCAGTGATACCGGGACAGGGTACGAGCAGTACGTC.

The rearrangement joins TRBV3-1 (or the pseudogene TRBV3-2) to TRBJ1-2; D unclear. CDR3 length equals 13 residues. The V end lost 1 base, the J end lost 8 bases, and 11 bases lay between the germline ends. Germline values: CDR1 LGHDT, CDR2 YNNKEL (reference sequence). The CDR3 loop is CASSQVSRKGYTF. CDR3 in DNA: TGTGCCAGCAGCCAAGTGTCTCGGAAGGGCTACACCTTC.

The V and J genes are TRBV28 and TRBJ1-6; D not resolved. V lost 2 bases and J 7 bases, leaving 15 bases between the germline ends. The CDR3 extends over 16 amino acids. Per germline, CDR1 MDHEN and CDR2 SYDVKM. CDR3 DNA sequence: TGTGCCAGCAGTTTAGCCGGAGGATTCCAGAATTCACCCCTCCACTTT. Its protein product is CASSLAGGFQNSPLHF.

The chain uses TRBV19 and TRBJ1-1; D might be TRBD1 (6 bases). V lost 3 bases, J lost 7 bases, and 12 bases lay in between. The CDR3 sequence is 13 residues long. From germline, CDR1 is LNHDA and CDR2 SQIVND (reference sequence). The CDR3 sequence: CASSIRGGLEAFF. The CDR3 DNA sequence: TGTGCCAGTAGTATTAGGGGGGGCCTTGAAGCTTTCTTT. The entire variable domain, with the rest obtained from reference TRBV19 and TRBJ1-1, is as follows: DGGITQSPKYLFRKEGQNVTLSCEQNLNHDAMYWYRQDPGQGLRLIYYSQIVNDFQKGDIAEGYSVSREKKESFPLTVTSAQKNPTAFYLCASSIRGGLEAFFGQGTRLTVV.

V gene TRBV5-6 combines with J gene TRBJ2-2, with D possibly being TRBD2 (7 bases). This CDR3 is 17 amino acids long. V was clipped by 5 bases and J by 0 bases, with 17 bases between them. Germline V CDR1 and CDR2: SGHDT, YYEEEE. Written as DNA, the CDR3 is TGTGCCAGCAGGTCAAAGGGCGGGGGCTCGAACACCGGGGAGCTGTTTTTT. The encoded protein is CASRSKGGGSNTGELFF.

The V gene is TRBV6-5, the J gene TRBJ2-1, with D possibly being TRBD2 (6 bases). Trimming took off 5 bases at V and 9 bases at J, with 17 bases between the two ends. Germline V gene data show CDR1 as MNHEY and CDR2 as SVGAGI. CDR3 length equals 14 residues. The CDR3 sequence is CASSLLRLEGEQFF. DNA of the CDR3: TGTGCCAGCAGTCTCCTACGGCTGGAGGGTGAGCAGTTCTTC.

CDR3 residues: CASSRGYAFF. The CDR3 bases are TGTGCCAGCTCAAGAGGATATGCTTTCTTT. The chain recombines TRBV2 with TRBJ1-1; D not certain. Germline V gives CDR1 SNHLY, CDR2 FYNNEI. Trimming shortened V by 8 bases and J by 11 bases, and 12 bases separated the two germline ends. The CDR3 length is 10 residues.

The genes are TRBV5-6 and TRBJ1-6; D not certain. The length of the CDR3 is 13 residues. Trimming pared 7 bases from V and 0 bases from J, leaving 5 bases between. Germline-derived CDR1 and CDR2 are SGHDT and YYEEEE. In nucleotides, the CDR3 is TGTGCCAGCTCGGGCTCCTATAATTCACCCCTCCACTTT. It translates to CASSGSYNSPLHF.

V usage is TRBV5-4 and J usage is TRBJ2-4; possibly TRBD2 for D (7 bases). Germline CDR1 SGHNT, CDR2 YYREEE (reference sequence). V lost 0 bases and J 4 bases, leaving 14 bases between the germline ends. CDR3 size: 16 residues. DNA for the CDR3: TGTGCCAGCAGCTTGGAGGGGGGGCGCGCAAAAAACATTCAGTACTTC. It specifies CASSLEGGRAKNIQYF.

The V and J genes are TRBV11-3 and TRBJ1-3; no reliable D call. The CDR3 covers 13 residues. V lost 2 bases to trimming and J lost 8 bases, with 10 bases between them. From germline, CDR1 is SGHNT and CDR2 YENEEA. The chain's CDR3 is CASSLQMSDTIYF. The CDR3 coding sequence is TGTGCCAGCAGCTTACAGATGAGCGACACCATATATTTT.

A word on this clone: A junction end diverges from the germline sequence, so it may reflect a read error. The chain combines TRBV20-1 with TRBJ1-2; a weak D match, TRBD1 (5 bases). The CDR3 has 10 residues. Per germline, CDR1 DFQATT and CDR2 SNEGSKA (reference sequence). CDR3 amino acids: CSSVGRPTPF. In nucleotides, the CDR3 is TGCAGCTCAGTGGGGCGCCCAACCCCCTTC.

CDR3 amino acids: CASSLRTSGVYNEQFF. The CDR3 DNA follows: TGCGCCAGCAGCTTACGGACTAGCGGGGTCTACAATGAGCAGTTCTTC. The gene calls are TRBV5-1 and TRBJ2-1, with 12 bases fitting TRBD2. The CDR3 extends over 16 amino acids. Per the germline V gene, CDR1 is SGHRS and CDR2 is YFSETQ. V gave up 2 bases and J gave up 3 bases; unmatched junction bases: 3.

This clone turned up a few times. The chain's CDR3 is CASSQGTLEDTIYF. The CDR3 coding sequence is TGTGCCAGCAGCCAAGGGACCCTAGAAGACACCATATATTTT. V and J are TRBV14 and TRBJ1-3; D is uncertain. This CDR3 is built from 14 residues. The V end lost 1 base, the J end lost 8 bases, and 12 bases lay between the germline ends. Per the germline V gene, CDR1 is SGHDN and CDR2 is FVKESK.

The rearrangement uses TRBV18 and TRBJ1-4; unclear D gene. Trimming shortened V by 1 base and J by 1 base, and 10 bases separated the two germline ends. CDR1 is KGHSH, CDR2 LQKENI, per germline. This CDR3 comprises 16 residues. The CDR3 protein is CASSPQGSVTNEKLFF. The CDR3 nucleotides are TGTGCCAGCTCACCACAGGGAAGTGTAACTAATGAAAAACTGTTTTTT.

The gene calls are TRBV9 and TRBJ1-1, with 8 nucleotides matching TRBD1. Germline V CDR1 and CDR2: SGDLS, YYNGEE. The CDR3 totals 17 residues. V shed 0 bases and J 4 bases; nucleotides not matched to a gene: 11. The CDR3 DNA is TGTGCCAGCAGCGTAGAGCCCAAATTCGGGACAGGCACTGAAGCTTTCTTT. This codes for CASSVEPKFGTGTEAFF.

V is TRBV6-5 and J is TRBJ1-1; TRBD1 aligns across 7 bases. Germline loops: CDR1 MNHEY, CDR2 SVGAGI. The ends lost 6 bases at V and 1 base at J; junction bases unmatched: 5. The CDR3 totals 14 residues. The chain's CDR3 is CASRTGRANTEAFF. The CDR3 DNA follows: TGTGCCAGCAGGACAGGGAGGGCGAACACTGAAGCTTTCTTT.

The chain joins TRBV5-1 to TRBJ1-2, with D possibly being TRBD1 (5 bases). CDR1 is SGHRS, CDR2 YFSETQ, per germline. Trimming took off 1 base at V and 10 bases at J, with 14 bases between the two ends. The CDR3 runs 13 residues. The CDR3 region is CASSLLGTADYTF. The CDR3 coding sequence is TGCGCCAGCAGCTTGTTAGGGACTGCCGACTACACCTTC.